Sequencing of this TCR beta chain was carried out in a study of immune evolution from preneoplasia to lung adenocarcinoma. CDR3 length equals 14 residues. The trim removed 4 bases at V and 6 bases at J, leaving 8 bases unmatched. Germline values: CDR1 SGDLS, CDR2 YYNGEE. As to this clone: What it recognizes is unknown.

The method was immunoSEQ multiplex PCR; TCRdb's version includes in-frame clones alone and lacks a portion of them. The data show several thousand clones, roughly three quarters seen once. Study-level points and caveats: Clonality was highest in normal lung, lower in later-stage lesions apparently.

Nucleic acids came from premalignant or tumor cells enriched by macro-dissection. V usage is TRBV9 and J usage is TRBJ2-7, with 9 bases that match TRBD2. The sequenced sample consisted of FFPE invasive lung adenocarcinoma tissue. The clonotype was recovered from a person aged 45-60 years with lung adenocarcinoma. The CDR3 region has the DNA TGTGCCAGCAGCTACCTAGCGGGAAATTCCGAGCAGTACTTC. Amino acids: CASSYLAGNSEQYF.